These 27 T cell receptor beta chains share one sample of origin, sequenced in a study of T cells in women clearing cervical HPV infection. The protocol was immunoSEQ multiplex PCR, while the TCRdb copy is restricted to in-frame clones and leaves out a portion. Found here are tens of thousands of clones; the top ten clones hold 1.4%. Sequenced sample: blood buffy coat. Every receptor here comes from a woman aged 18 to 75 with a cervical HPV16 infection that either progressed to CIN3+ or cleared (not recorded which).

A note on this clone: The read is 3 residues too short to cover the CDR3 end, so that end is filled in from the germline J gene. V is TRBV19 and J is TRBJ2-7; 7 positions agree with TRBD1. V lost 4 bases to trimming and J lost 0 bases; unmatched junction nucleotides: 6. Germline lookup yields CDR1 LNHDA and CDR2 SQIVND (reference sequence). This CDR3 has 15 residues. The CDR3 reads CASSNRDSPSYEQYF. The DNA read from the CDR3 is TGTGCCAGTAGTAATCGGGACAGCCCCTCCTACGAG.

Concerning this clone: The CDR3 goes on 3 residues after the read ends, and that part is filled in from the germline J gene. The J gene is TRBJ1-1, the V gene TRBV5-1; possibly TRBD1 for D (6 bases). Germline assignment: CDR1 SGHRS and CDR2 YFSETQ. The CDR3 contains 13 residues. V was shortened by 4 bases and J by 2 bases, with 9 bases between the two germline ends. The CDR3 DNA, read in part, is TGCGCCAGCAGCGACAGGTTTAACACTGAA. The encoded protein is CASSDRFNTE. The CDR3 in its entirety is CASSDRFNTEAFF.

As regards this clone: The CDR3 end lies 3 residues beyond the end of the read and is filled in from the germline J gene. The J gene is TRBJ1-6, the V gene TRBV7-9; a possible D gene is TRBD1 (5 bases). Germline CDR1 and CDR2: SEHNR and FQNEAQ (reference sequence). Trimming took off 7 bases at V and 6 bases at J, with 16 bases between the two ends. The CDR3 is 15 amino acids. Partial CDR3 DNA: TGTGCCAGCACCCCCCGGGCAGGGAGTAATTCACCC. This sequence encodes CASTPRAGSNSP. From start to end, the CDR3 is CASTPRAGSNSPLHF.

As to this clone: A read error may produce the germline difference seen at one junction end. Read sequence stops 3 residues before the CDR3 end, and the germline J gene provides the missing end. The chain employs TRBV7-2 and TRBJ2-5, with D possibly matching TRBD1 (5 bases). The CDR3 contains 14 residues. Germline V gene sequence: CDR1 SGHTA, CDR2 FQGNSA. CDR3 in amino acids: CASSKGAGQETQYF. The CDR3 bases that were read are TGTGCCAGCAGCAAAGGGGCAGGGCAAGAAACC.

About this clone: The germline gene is not matched at one end of the junction; a read error may be the cause. The CDR3 end lies 3 residues beyond the end of the read and is filled in from the germline J gene. Other DNA sequences in the same sample also yield this CDR3. The chain has TRBV30 and TRBJ1-3; possibly TRBD1 for D (5 bases). The CDR3 totals 16 residues. Germline CDR1 is GTSNPN and CDR2 is SVGIG (reference sequence). CDR3 DNA (partial): TGTGCCTGGGCCCGGCTTCAGGGATTCGGAGGAAACACA. Translated: CAWARLQGFGGNT. The whole CDR3 reads CAWARLQGFGGNTIYF.

Remarks on this clone: From the germline J gene comes the end of the CDR3, since the read stops 3 residues before it. J is TRBJ1-2 and V is TRBV18; a weak D match, TRBD1 (6 bases). The CDR3 has 13 amino acids. Germline CDR1 and CDR2: KGHSH and LQKENI. The CDR3 loop reads CASSRSQGHDYTF. CDR3 DNA (partial): TGTGCCAGCTCACGGAGTCAGGGGCACGAC.

About this clone: With the read ending 3 residues before the CDR3 end, the germline J gene is used to fill in that end. This rearrangement joins TRBV19 to TRBJ1-1; 8 bases map to TRBD1. The CDR3 totals 12 residues. The germline V gene has CDR1 LNHDA and CDR2 SQIVND (reference sequence). Trimming took 4 bases from V and 5 from J; bases not matched to a gene: 0. The covered CDR3 bases are TGTGCCAGTAGTAGGACAGGGACTGAA. As protein: CASSRTGTE. The entire CDR3 protein reads CASSRTGTEAFF.

Comment on this clone: The read gets to within 3 residues of the CDR3 end, and the germline J gene fills in the rest. The chain is built from TRBV5-6 and TRBJ2-7, with D possibly being TRBD1 (6 bases). CDR3 size: 13 residues. Germline V gene lookup returns CDR1 SGHDT and CDR2 YYEEEE. V shed 4 bases and J shed 3 bases, with 11 bases lying between them. The sequenced part of the CDR3 DNA is TGTGCCAGCAGCCCCGGCAGGGGCTACGAG. It encodes CASSPGRGYE. The full CDR3 protein is CASSPGRGYEQYF.

On this clone itself: Read sequence stops 3 residues before the CDR3 end, and the germline J gene provides the missing end. The chain couples TRBV19 to TRBJ1-1, with a possible D match to TRBD1 (6 bases). Germline CDR1 LNHDA, CDR2 SQIVND (reference sequence). The CDR3 has 16 amino acids. Between the trimmed V and J ends, which lost 3 bases and 0 bases, there was a span of 14 bases. CDR3 DNA, as far as it was read: TGTGCCAGTAGTATTCAGGCAGGGGCCGTGAACACTGAA. It yields the protein CASSIQAGAVNTE. From start to end, the CDR3 is CASSIQAGAVNTEAFF.

About this clone itself: The CDR3 end lies 3 residues beyond the end of the read and is filled in from the germline J gene. The chain uses TRBV7-3 and TRBJ2-3; D is unclear. The CDR3 is made up of 13 amino acids. From germline, CDR1 is SGHTA and CDR2 FQGTGA. CDR3 DNA, as far as it was read: TGTGCCAGCAGCTCTCAATTTCAGGAGACG. It specifies CASSSQFQET. The whole CDR3 protein reads CASSSQFQETQYF.

In the case of this clone: Coverage ceases 3 residues before the CDR3 finishes, and the germline J gene fills in the end. This chain uses TRBV10-3 with TRBJ2-1; the D gene is possibly TRBD1 (5 bases). There are 13 residues in the CDR3. Trimming shortened V by 3 bases and J by 6 bases, and 9 bases separated the two germline ends. Per germline, CDR1 ENHRY and CDR2 SYGVKD. CDR3 protein: CAISDTDTNEQFF. The part of the CDR3 DNA that was read is TGTGCCATCAGTGACACGGACACCAATGAG.

To note about this clone: The read halts 3 residues ahead of the CDR3 end, with the missing end drawn from the germline J gene. The V and J genes are TRBV20-1 and TRBJ1-1, with 7 bases identical to TRBD1. CDR1 and CDR2 from the germline V gene are DFQATT and SNEGSKA (reference sequence). This CDR3 is 14 amino acids long. Germline trimming cut 3 bases from V and 0 bases from J; bases unmatched to any gene: 4. CDR3 protein: CSASWGQLNTEAFF. Partial CDR3 DNA: TGCAGTGCTAGCTGGGGACAGTTGAACACTGAA.

As regards this clone: The read terminates 3 residues ahead of where the CDR3 ends, so the germline J gene completes it. Other DNA sequences in the same sample also yield this CDR3. The chain links TRBV6-1 to TRBJ1-6; TRBD1 matches at 10 bases. The CDR3 has 14 amino acids. Germline-derived CDR1 and CDR2 are MNHNS and SASEGT. Unmatched junction bases numbered 3, after V lost 4 bases and J lost 9 bases. The CDR3 protein is CASSAGTGASPLHF. The covered CDR3 bases are TGTGCCAGCAGTGCCGGGACAGGGGCTTCACCC.

Note on this clone: The read gets to within 3 residues of the CDR3 end, and the germline J gene fills in the rest. The chain links TRBV7-9 to TRBJ2-7, with 7 bases fitting TRBD1. This CDR3 is built from 14 residues. Trimming took 1 base from V and 4 from J; bases not matched to a gene: 4. Germline CDR1 reads SEHNR; CDR2 reads FQNEAQ (reference sequence). CDR3 protein: CASSLGGTAYEQYF. CDR3 DNA (partial): TGTGCCAGCAGCTTAGGTGGGACAGCATACGAG.

A remark on this clone: Sequencing ends 3 residues short of the CDR3 end; the germline J gene provides the rest. The genes are TRBV20-1 and TRBJ2-1; 9 bases are shared with TRBD1. J gave up 5 bases and V 3 bases, and 8 bases lay outside the gene matches. The CDR3 runs 15 residues. Germline CDR1 reads DFQATT; CDR2 reads SNEGSKA (reference sequence). The CDR3 sequence: CSASRGTGRNNEQFF. CDR3 DNA (partial): TGCAGTGCTAGTAGGGGGACAGGGAGGAACAATGAG.

As regards this clone: The CDR3 is cut off 3 residues early in the read; its end comes from the germline J gene. This chain uses TRBV7-9 with TRBJ1-2; the D gene is possibly TRBD1 (5 bases). Germline V gene sequence: CDR1 SEHNR, CDR2 FQNEAQ (reference sequence). The CDR3 covers 14 residues. The CDR3 reads CASSFGGEAWDYTF. Partial CDR3 DNA: TGTGCCAGCAGCTTTGGGGGGGAGGCCTGGGAC.

A remark on this clone: The CDR3 end falls 3 residues outside the read, so it is completed with the germline J gene. The rearrangement joins TRBV18 to TRBJ2-3; a possible D gene is TRBD1 (5 bases). This CDR3 spans 15 amino acids. Germline-derived CDR1 and CDR2 are KGHSH and LQKENI. The CDR3 DNA, read in part, is TGTGCCAGCTCACCAGTTGGGGCGCGTGGAGAGACG. Amino acids: CASSPVGARGET. From start to end, the CDR3 is CASSPVGARGETQYF.

To note about this clone: Sequencing ends 3 residues short of the CDR3 end; the germline J gene provides the rest. The V call is TRBV7-3, the J call TRBJ2-2; D unresolved. The V gene lost 1 base and the J gene lost 7 bases, with 7 bases spanning the gap. CDR3 size: 13 residues. The V gene's germline CDR1 is SGHTA and CDR2 FQGTGA. CDR3 in amino acids: CASSLNSIGELFF. The CDR3 DNA, read in part, is TGTGCCAGCAGCTTAAATTCAATCGGGGAG.

To note about this clone: The read ends 3 residues shy of where the CDR3 ends; the end is completed using the germline J gene. This rearrangement joins TRBV5-1 to TRBJ1-3; 11 bases align to TRBD1. Germline-derived CDR1 and CDR2 are SGHRS and YFSETQ. After removal of 4 bases from V and 3 bases from J, the junction contained 12 bases not matched to a gene. The CDR3 runs 18 residues. This chain's CDR3 is CASSPGQGAPPLGNTIYF. The CDR3 DNA, read in part, is TGCGCCAGCAGCCCCGGACAGGGGGCACCTCCTCTTGGAAACACC.

As for this clone: The read finishes 3 residues shy of the CDR3 end, and the germline J gene is used to complete it. The chain links TRBV5-1 to TRBJ2-1; TRBD2 matches at 8 bases. Trimming cost V 0 bases and J 6 bases; bases outside gene matches: 5. Germline-derived CDR1 and CDR2 are SGHRS and YFSETQ. This CDR3 comprises 15 residues. Here the CDR3 reads CASSLAGGAANEQFF. The covered CDR3 bases are TGCGCCAGCAGCTTGGCGGGGGGGGCCGCCAATGAG.

Concerning this clone itself: The read ends 3 residues before the CDR3 terminus; that terminus is restored from the germline J gene. The chain employs TRBV29-1 and TRBJ2-7, with 8 bases that match TRBD2. Germline V gene sequence: CDR1 SQVTM, CDR2 ANQGSEA. V shed 7 bases and J 4 bases; nucleotides not matched to a gene: 3. This CDR3 region has 11 residues. The sequenced part of the CDR3 DNA is TGCAGCGCCGGCGGGGGGTACGAG. As protein: CSAGGGYE. The whole CDR3 sequence reads CSAGGGYEQYF.

With regard to this clone: The CDR3 is cut off 3 residues early in the read; its end comes from the germline J gene. V is TRBV20-1 and J is TRBJ2-1; 10 bases fit TRBD2. CDR3 length: 14 residues. The ends lost 6 bases at V and 5 bases at J; junction bases unmatched: 7. The germline V gene encodes CDR1 DFQATT and CDR2 SNEGSKA (reference sequence). The covered CDR3 bases are TGCAGTGCCACGAGCGGGGGGGCAAACAATGAG. This gives the protein CSATSGGANNE. In full, the CDR3 reads CSATSGGANNEQFF.

The DNA read from the CDR3 is TGTGCCAGCAGTGAAGCGCAACCGGGTTACGAG. Translated, it gives CASSEAQPGYE. The entire CDR3 is CASSEAQPGYEQYF. The rearrangement links TRBV6-1 to TRBJ2-7; D gene unclear. The CDR3 end falls 3 residues outside the read, so it is completed with the germline J gene. The CDR3 spans 14 residues. Between the trimmed V and J ends, which lost 0 bases and 4 bases, there was a span of 10 bases. CDR1 and CDR2 from the germline V gene are MNHNS and SASEGT.

A remark on this clone: Read coverage stops 3 residues before the CDR3 terminus; the germline J gene supplies the remainder. The chain uses TRBV19 and TRBJ2-5, with D maybe TRBD1 (5 bases). The CDR3 is 12 amino acids. Deletions cut 7 bases from V and 4 bases from J, with 10 bases between. Germline V gene data show CDR1 as LNHDA and CDR2 as SQIVND (reference sequence). The covered CDR3 bases are TGTGCCAGTAAGGGGTGGGCAGAGACC. Its protein product is CASKGWAET. The whole CDR3 protein reads CASKGWAETQYF. Variable domain in full (rest from reference TRBV19 and TRBJ2-5): DGGITQSPKYLFRKEGQNVTLSCEQNLNHDAMYWYRQDPGQGLRLIYYSQIVNDFQKGDIAEGYSVSREKKESFPLTVTSAQKNPTAFYLCASKGWAETQYFGPGTRLLVL.

For this clone: The CDR3 end lies 3 residues beyond the end of the read and is filled in from the germline J gene. The chain links TRBV5-5 to TRBJ2-5; TRBD1 matches 7 bases. Losses at the gene ends were 4 bases for V and 4 bases for J; bases not matched to a gene: 10. Germline CDR1 and CDR2: SGHKS and YYEKEE (reference sequence). The length of the CDR3 is 15 residues. CDR3 sequence: CASSLRTGKGETQYF. CDR3 DNA, as far as it was read: TGTGCCAGCAGCCTACGGACAGGCAAGGGAGAGACC.

This chain's CDR3 is CASRKTDNYEQYF. CDR3 DNA (partial): TGTGCCAGCAGAAAGACGGACAACTACGAG. The gene calls are TRBV6-2 or TRBV6-3 and TRBJ2-7; a possible D gene is TRBD1 (5 bases). The read halts 3 residues ahead of the CDR3 end, with the missing end drawn from the germline J gene. Germline loops: CDR1 MNHEY, CDR2 SVGEGT. The CDR3 extends over 13 amino acids. V lost 6 bases to trimming and J lost 3 bases, with 12 bases between them.

A remark on this clone: The read finishes 3 residues shy of the CDR3 end, and the germline J gene is used to complete it. The chain carries TRBV7-6 and TRBJ2-1, with D perhaps matching TRBD1 (5 bases). The CDR3 contains 16 residues. Germline V gene data show CDR1 as SGHVS and CDR2 as FNYEAQ. Trimming cost V 1 base and J 7 bases, with 17 bases left between them. The sequenced part of the CDR3 DNA is TGTGCCAGCAGCTTAGAGGGGCTTCCCCCTAGAAATGAG. It specifies CASSLEGLPPRNE. The whole CDR3 region reads CASSLEGLPPRNEQFF.